Included here is one T cell receptor beta chain sequence, with context. The germline gives CDR1 SGDLS, CDR2 YYNGEE. J gave up 1 base and V 3 bases, and 0 bases lay outside the gene matches. This CDR3 has 15 amino acids. Repertoires were generated with immunoSEQ multiplex PCR, while TCRdb's copy carries only in-frame clones and drops some. Of roughly 89,000 clones in the sample, about 86% were seen once. This specimen belongs to a study of OX40 agonist ivuxolimab in advanced cancers. Looking at the study overall: Ivuxolimab is a fully human IgG2 antibody that activates OX40 (CD134). Dose-escalation patients' cancers were hepatocellular carcinoma, melanoma, renal cell or head and neck cancer.

This chain connects TRBV9 to TRBJ2-2, with TRBD2 matching over 10 bases. The receptor comes from an adult with an advanced solid tumor such as melanoma, head and neck, liver or kidney cancer. The source material was CD4+ or CD8+ T cells sorted from blood, sampled in a trial of the OX40 agonist ivuxolimab. The CDR3 sequence: CASSGLAGNTGELFF. CDR3 coding DNA: TGTGCCAGCAGCGGACTAGCGGGGAACACCGGGGAGCTGTTTTTT.